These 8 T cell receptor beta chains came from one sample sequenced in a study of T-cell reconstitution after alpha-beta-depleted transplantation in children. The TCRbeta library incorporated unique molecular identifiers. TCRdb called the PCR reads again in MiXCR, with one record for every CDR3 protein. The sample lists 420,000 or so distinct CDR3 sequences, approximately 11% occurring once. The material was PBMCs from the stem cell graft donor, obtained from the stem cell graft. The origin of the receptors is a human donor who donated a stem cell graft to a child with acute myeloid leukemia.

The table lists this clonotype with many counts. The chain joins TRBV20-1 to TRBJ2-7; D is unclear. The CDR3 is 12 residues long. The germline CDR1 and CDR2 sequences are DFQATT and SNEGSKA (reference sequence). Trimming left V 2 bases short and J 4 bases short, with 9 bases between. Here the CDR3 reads CSARKDGYEQYV. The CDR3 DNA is TGCAGTGCTAGAAAGGACGGTTACGAGCAGTACGTC.

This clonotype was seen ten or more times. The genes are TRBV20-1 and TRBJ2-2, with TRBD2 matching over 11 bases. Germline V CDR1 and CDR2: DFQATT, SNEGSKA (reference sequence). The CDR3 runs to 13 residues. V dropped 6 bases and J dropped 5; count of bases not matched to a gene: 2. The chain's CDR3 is CSARLAGTGELFF. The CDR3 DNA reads TGCAGTGCCAGACTAGCGGGGACCGGGGAGCTGTTTTTT.

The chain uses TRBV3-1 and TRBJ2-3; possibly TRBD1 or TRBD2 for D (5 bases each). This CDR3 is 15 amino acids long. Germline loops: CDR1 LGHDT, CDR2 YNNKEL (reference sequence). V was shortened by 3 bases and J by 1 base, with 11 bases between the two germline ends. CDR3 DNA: TGTGCCAGCAGCCACGCGGTGGGGGGCACAGATACGCAGTATTTT. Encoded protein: CASSHAVGGTDTQYF.

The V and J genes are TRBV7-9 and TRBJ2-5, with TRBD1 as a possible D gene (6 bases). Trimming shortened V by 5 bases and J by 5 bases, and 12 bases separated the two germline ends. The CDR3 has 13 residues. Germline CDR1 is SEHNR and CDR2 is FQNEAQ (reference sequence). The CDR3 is CASSARGLETQYF. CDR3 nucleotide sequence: TGTGCCAGCAGCGCCAGGGGTTTGGAGACCCAGTACTTC.

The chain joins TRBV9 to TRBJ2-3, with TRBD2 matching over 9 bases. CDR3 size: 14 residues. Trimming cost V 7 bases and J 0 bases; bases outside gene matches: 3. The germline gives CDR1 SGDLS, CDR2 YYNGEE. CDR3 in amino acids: CASVAGASTDTQYF. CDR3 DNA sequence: TGTGCCAGCGTAGCGGGAGCCAGCACAGATACGCAGTATTTT.

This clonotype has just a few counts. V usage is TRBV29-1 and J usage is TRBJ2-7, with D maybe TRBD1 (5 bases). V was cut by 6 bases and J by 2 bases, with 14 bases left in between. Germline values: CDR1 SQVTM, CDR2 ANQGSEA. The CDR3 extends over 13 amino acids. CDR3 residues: CSVRVGQTYEQYF. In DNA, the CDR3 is TGCAGCGTAAGGGTAGGACAAACCTACGAGCAGTACTTC.

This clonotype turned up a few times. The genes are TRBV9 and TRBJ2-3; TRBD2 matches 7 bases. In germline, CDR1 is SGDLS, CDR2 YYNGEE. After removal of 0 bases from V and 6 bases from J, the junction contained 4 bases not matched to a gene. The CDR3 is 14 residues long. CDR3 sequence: CASSVAGEGDTQYF. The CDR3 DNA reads TGTGCCAGCAGCGTAGCGGGGGAGGGGGATACGCAGTATTTT.

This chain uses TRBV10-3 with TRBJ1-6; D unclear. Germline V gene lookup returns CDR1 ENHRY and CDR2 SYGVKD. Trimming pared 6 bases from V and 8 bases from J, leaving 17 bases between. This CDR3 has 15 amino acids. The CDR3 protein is CAIRDAQGIDSPLHF. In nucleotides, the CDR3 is TGTGCCATCAGGGACGCACAAGGGATCGATTCACCCCTCCACTTT.